Listed here is a single TCR beta chain. CDR3 length: 15 residues. J lost 6 bases, V lost 0 bases, and 7 bases had no gene match. Germline values: CDR1 MGHRA, CDR2 YSYEKL. Membership in each cohort depended on participant-reported clinical history. Study processing details: Reference gene primer amplification gave estimated nucleated cell counts. TCRdb keeps only in-frame clones here, not all; method: immunoSEQ multiplex PCR. Clone size and the V and J calls come from that table; the DNA yielded D and trimming. The sample has 250,000 to 300,000 clones, about 90% seen once. The data were obtained in a study of blood T cell repertoires in COVID-19.

The J gene is TRBJ2-7, the V gene TRBV4-1; the match to TRBD2 covers 8 bases. The sample comprised PBMCs or T cells enriched from blood (not recorded which). This TCR derives from a human donor in a cohort exposed to, infected with or recovered from COVID-19 (not recorded which). The donor label of this sample is uncertain. This CDR3 is CASSQDPKRGFEQYF. CDR3 sequence (DNA): TGCGCCAGCAGCCAAGATCCCAAGCGGGGGTTCGAGCAGTACTTC.